Presented here are 31 T cell receptor beta chains from one specimen sequenced in a study of T-cell reconstitution after alpha-beta-depleted transplantation in children. A TCRbeta library incorporating unique molecular identifiers was prepared. One entry per CDR3 protein results from TCRdb running MiXCR on the PCR reads. Of around 8,800 distinct CDR3 sequences listed, 17% are singletons. Source: PBMCs, mostly from graft donor cells, taken 60 days after TCRalphabeta/CD19-depleted stem cell transplant. These receptors were taken from a girl under two years old who had a stem cell transplant for combined immunodeficiency, so the T cells may come from the graft donor.

This clonotype was detected ten times or more. CDR3 DNA: TGCAGTGCGGGCGTGGGTGGACGGCCCCAGCATTTT. Translation: CSAGVGGRPQHF. V and J are TRBV20-1 and TRBJ1-5; D is uncertain. Between the trimmed V and J ends, which lost 6 bases and 9 bases, there was a span of 15 bases. This CDR3 spans 12 amino acids. Germline loops: CDR1 DFQATT, CDR2 SNEGSKA (reference sequence).

Comment on this clonotype: Because it lacks the conserved phenylalanine or tryptophan at the end, this CDR3 is likely a read error. The V and J genes are TRBV5-1 and TRBJ2-1; D not resolved. Germline V lookup: CDR1 SGHRS, CDR2 YFSETQ. This CDR3 is 15 amino acids long. V dropped 2 bases and J dropped 3 bases, with 12 bases sitting between them. CDR3 sequence (DNA): TGCGCCAGCAGCTTTAGTGGTGGTAGCTACAATGAGCAGTTCTGC. It translates to CASSFSGGSYNEQFC.

A few counts support this clonotype. The V and J genes are TRBV9 and TRBJ2-2; D assignment may be TRBD1 or TRBD2 (5 bases each). The CDR3 runs 15 residues. V shed 1 base and J shed 3 bases, with 10 bases lying between them. Germline V gene sequence: CDR1 SGDLS, CDR2 YYNGEE. The CDR3 region has the DNA TGTGCCAGCAGCGTAACCGGGGACGACACCGGGGAGCTGTTTTTT. As protein: CASSVTGDDTGELFF.

This clonotype was observed many times. The chain joins TRBV20-1 to TRBJ2-5, with TRBD1 matching over 8 bases. The germline V gene encodes CDR1 DFQATT and CDR2 SNEGSKA (reference sequence). This CDR3 region has 12 residues. The V segment lost 6 bases and the J segment 5 bases; nucleotides outside the gene matches: 5. In DNA form, the CDR3 reads TGCAGTGCCTCGACAGGGGTGGAGACCCAGTACTTC. Protein sequence: CSASTGVETQYF.

Many counts were recorded for this clonotype. The genes are TRBV12-3 or TRBV12-4 and TRBJ2-4, with 7 bases matching TRBD1. The CDR3 consists of 14 residues. Trimming cost V 4 bases and J 4 bases; bases outside gene matches: 4. CDR3 protein: CASSSGTAKNIQYF. Here the CDR3 DNA reads TGTGCCAGCAGTTCCGGGACAGCTAAAAACATTCAGTACTTC.

This clonotype was recorded at least ten times. The CDR3 DNA follows: TGTGCCAGCAGTGGGGGACCCTCTAGAGATCAGCCCCAGCATTTT. This codes for CASSGGPSRDQPQHF. The chain couples TRBV2 to TRBJ1-5; tentative D call: TRBD1 (5 bases). There are 15 residues in the CDR3. Germline CDR1 is SNHLY and CDR2 is FYNNEI. V was pared by 4 bases and J by 5 bases, with 15 bases between.

This chain connects TRBV4-2 to TRBJ2-3, with D unresolved. This CDR3 spans 14 amino acids. The V gene lost 0 bases and the J gene lost 3 bases, with 7 bases spanning the gap. Germline CDR1 reads LGHNA; CDR2 reads YNFKEQ. In nucleotides, the CDR3 is TGTGCCAGCAGCCAAGAGGGTAGGACAGATACGCAGTATTTT. Protein sequence: CASSQEGRTDTQYF.

The chain combines TRBV7-3 with TRBJ2-1, with 8 bases that match TRBD1. The CDR3 has 15 residues. Trimming at V came to 5 bases and at J to 0 bases, leaving 3 bases not matched to a gene. From germline, CDR1 is SGHTA and CDR2 FQGTGA. This CDR3 is CASSPGGRSYNEQFF. CDR3 sequence (DNA): TGTGCCAGCAGCCCAGGGGGCCGCTCCTACAATGAGCAGTTCTTC.

This clonotype has at least ten counts. This sequence joins TRBV20-1 and TRBJ2-7, with D uncertain. The CDR3 loop spans 12 amino acids. The V and J ends lost 3 bases and 9 bases respectively, with 15 bases between them. CDR1 is DFQATT, CDR2 SNEGSKA, per germline (reference sequence). CDR3 sequence: CSASRAPDPQYF. The CDR3 coding sequence is TGCAGTGCTAGCCGGGCTCCGGATCCGCAGTACTTC.

This clonotype was recorded many times. The rearrangement joins TRBV12-3 or TRBV12-4 to TRBJ2-1, with D perhaps being TRBD1 or TRBD2 (5 bases each). Deletions cut 2 bases from V and 10 bases from J, with 18 bases between. The CDR3 has 15 amino acids. The CDR3 bases are TGTGCCAGCAGTTTAAGCGGACACGAACCTCTGGAGCAGTTCTTC. It encodes CASSLSGHEPLEQFF.

In its sample, this clonotype was seen many times. The chain couples TRBV7-9 to TRBJ1-5; D may be TRBD1 (5 bases). V dropped 1 base and J dropped 12 bases, with 16 bases sitting between them. CDR3 size: 14 residues. The germline V gene encodes CDR1 SEHNR and CDR2 FQNEAQ (reference sequence). This CDR3 reads CASSLGGRPTDQHF. The DNA for the CDR3 is TGTGCCAGCAGCTTAGGAGGGAGGCCGACAGACCAGCATTTT.

This clonotype came up a few times. This chain uses TRBV4-1 with TRBJ2-3; the D is unclear. This CDR3 comprises 14 residues. Looked up from germline, CDR1 is MGHRA and CDR2 is YSYEKL. The V end lost 0 bases, the J end lost 3 bases, and 7 bases lay between the germline ends. The CDR3 DNA is TGCGCCAGCAGCCAAGATTTAAGTACAGATACGCAGTATTTT. It translates to CASSQDLSTDTQYF.

This clonotype occurred many times. The V and J genes are TRBV20-1 and TRBJ2-5; D unclear. This CDR3 contains 10 residues. Germline loops: CDR1 DFQATT, CDR2 SNEGSKA (reference sequence). Trimming cost V 1 base and J 5 bases, with 2 bases left between them. CDR3 region: CSARGETQYF. Here the CDR3 DNA reads TGCAGTGCTAGAGGGGAGACCCAGTACTTC.

The chain has TRBV7-9 and TRBJ2-5; D gene unclear. Per the germline V gene, CDR1 is SEHNR and CDR2 is FQNEAQ (reference sequence). Trimming cost V 1 base and J 5 bases, with 14 bases left between them. The CDR3 spans 15 residues. The DNA for the CDR3 is TGTGCCAGCAGCTTAGAATTGTTATTGGCGGAGACCCAGTACTTC. Protein: CASSLELLLAETQYF.

This clonotype has a handful of counts. The CDR3 sequence is CASSHRGYYGYTF. The CDR3 coding sequence is TGCGCCAGCAGCCACAGGGGGTACTATGGCTACACCTTC. This sequence joins TRBV5-1 and TRBJ1-2; TRBD1 matches at 8 bases. The CDR3 covers 13 residues. Germline lookup yields CDR1 SGHRS and CDR2 YFSETQ. V trimming: 4 bases; J trimming: 3 bases; junction bases outside the gene matches: 2.

This clonotype has a count of ten or more. V and J are TRBV6-5 and TRBJ2-1; 12 bases match TRBD2. Germline V CDR1 and CDR2: MNHEY, SVGAGI. With 6 bases clipped from V and 7 bases from J, the junction kept 10 bases outside the gene matches. The CDR3 is 16 residues long. CDR3 residues: CASRLLAGGLGNEQFF. CDR3 coding DNA: TGTGCCAGCAGACTACTAGCGGGAGGTTTGGGGAATGAGCAGTTCTTC.

This clonotype was seen repeatedly, ten times or more. J is TRBJ2-3 and V is TRBV15; no clear D gene. Trimming removed 5 bases from V and 2 bases from J, with 8 bases in between. Germline V lookup: CDR1 LNHNV, CDR2 YYDKDF (reference sequence). This CDR3 has 13 residues. CDR3: CATSVSNTDTQYF. CDR3 sequence (DNA): TGTGCCACCAGCGTATCAAACACAGATACGCAGTATTTT.

Many counts were recorded for this clonotype. The chain has TRBV20-1 and TRBJ2-3; D could derive from TRBD1 or TRBD2 (6 bases each). In germline, CDR1 is DFQATT, CDR2 SNEGSKA (reference sequence). The V gene lost 2 bases and the J gene lost 4 bases, with 16 bases spanning the gap. This CDR3 has 15 residues. The CDR3 region has the DNA TGCAGTGCTAGAACCCCGACGGGGGCCGCAGATACGCAGTATTTT. Translation: CSARTPTGAADTQYF.

Remarks on this clonotype: A single base separates this from a much larger clone, so it may be a read error. This sequence joins TRBV6-5 and TRBJ2-2; possible D gene TRBD2, 5 bases. V was shortened by 4 bases and J by 6 bases, with 15 bases between the two germline ends. This CDR3 is 15 amino acids long. Germline V lookup: CDR1 MNHEY, CDR2 SVGAGI. CDR3 DNA: TGTGCCAGCAGTTTCGACTATATGAGGGCCGGGGAGCTGTTTTTT. Its protein product is CASSFDYMRAGELFF.

The V and J genes are TRBV11-3 and TRBJ2-7; TRBD2 agrees at 7 bases. Trimming removed 3 bases from V and 0 bases from J; junction bases left unmatched: 2. The V gene's germline CDR1 is SGHNT and CDR2 YENEEA. The CDR3 is 14 residues long. CDR3 in DNA: TGTGCCAGCAGCTTGGGAGGGAGCTCCTACGAGCAGTACTTC. It codes for CASSLGGSSYEQYF.

This clonotype was seen ten or more times. The chain is built from TRBV7-8 and TRBJ2-1; 10 bases are a match to TRBD2. J lost 9 bases, V lost 0 bases, and 2 bases had no gene match. CDR3 length: 14 amino acids. The germline gives CDR1 SGHVS, CDR2 FQNEAQ. The CDR3 DNA reads as TGTGCCAGCAGCTTAGCGCTAGCGGGAGTTGAGCAGTTCTTC. This translates into CASSLALAGVEQFF. Using reference TRBV7-8 and TRBJ2-1 for the parts outside the CDR3, the full variable domain is GAGVSQSPRYKVAKRGQDVALRCDPISGHVSLFWYQQALGQGPEFLTYFQNEAQLDKSGLPSDRFFAERPEGSVSTLKIQRTQQEDSAVYLCASSLALAGVEQFFGPGTRLTVL.

The chain couples TRBV4-1 to TRBJ2-7; 9 bases agree with TRBD1. Germline CDR1 MGHRA, CDR2 YSYEKL. The CDR3 loop spans 15 amino acids. With V trimmed by 1 base and J by 1 base, 2 bases remained unmatched. The CDR3 DNA reads TGCGCCAGCAGCCAAGGGACAGGGGAATCCTACGAGCAGTACGTC. Its protein is CASSQGTGESYEQYV.

This clonotype was counted ten times or more. The chain recombines TRBV6-6 with TRBJ2-1; 9 positions agree with TRBD2. The ends lost 5 bases at V and 1 base at J; junction bases unmatched: 3. Per germline, CDR1 MNHNY and CDR2 SVGAGI (reference sequence). CDR3 length: 15 residues. The CDR3 is CASSPSGMSYNEQFF. Here the CDR3 DNA reads TGTGCCAGCAGTCCTAGCGGGATGTCCTACAATGAGCAGTTCTTC.

Worth noting for this clonotype: This may be a read error: a much more frequent sequence differs by one nucleotide. V usage is TRBV27 and J usage is TRBJ2-7; D possibly corresponds to TRBD2 (6 bases). CDR1 is MNHEY, CDR2 SMNVEV, per germline (reference sequence). The V end lost 6 bases, the J end lost 10 bases, and 19 bases lay between the germline ends. The CDR3 spans 13 residues. The CDR3 coding sequence is TGTGCCAGCAGCGGGAGTCTTTTGGAAGACCAGTACTTC. Translating gives CASSGSLLEDQYF.

Ten or more counts support this clonotype. The chain has TRBV13 and TRBJ2-3, with 9 bases that match TRBD1. V trimming: 3 bases; J trimming: 5 bases; junction bases outside the gene matches: 6. Per germline, CDR1 PRHDT and CDR2 FYEKMQ (reference sequence). The CDR3 is 15 amino acids. In nucleotides, the CDR3 is TGTGCCAGCAGCTTGAGGGACAGGGTGGGAGATACGCAGTATTTT. Translating gives CASSLRDRVGDTQYF.

Only one count was recorded for this clonotype. The J gene is TRBJ2-7, the V gene TRBV11-2; 12 bases match TRBD2. V trimming: 0 bases; J trimming: 5 bases; junction bases outside the gene matches: 5. The CDR3 runs 16 residues. CDR1 is SGHAT, CDR2 FQNNGV, per germline. The CDR3, as DNA: TGTGCCAGCAGCTTAGATCCGGGACTAGCGGGTAACGAGCAGTACTTC. This codes for CASSLDPGLAGNEQYF.

The rearrangement joins TRBV18 to TRBJ2-6, with unresolved D. The CDR3 sequence is 14 residues long. From germline, CDR1 is KGHSH and CDR2 LQKENI. V was pared by 3 bases and J by 3 bases, with 6 bases between. Written as DNA, the CDR3 is TGTGCCAGCTCACCCGAAAGTGGGGCCAACGTCCTGACTTTC. Translated, it gives CASSPESGANVLTF.

J is TRBJ2-4 and V is TRBV9; 7 bases fit TRBD2. This CDR3 region has 20 residues. Unmatched junction bases numbered 18, after V lost 2 bases and J lost 1 base. CDR1 is SGDLS and CDR2 is YYNGEE in the germline V gene. The CDR3 bases are TGTGCCAGCAGCGTCGACGATGGTTTTCGGCGGGAGCGGGCCAAAAACATTCAGTACTTC. Its translation is CASSVDDGFRRERAKNIQYF. Drawing the rest from reference TRBV9 and TRBJ2-4, the complete variable domain is DSGVTQTPKHLITATGQRVTLRCSPRSGDLSVYWYQQSLDQGLQFLIQYYNGEERAKGNILERFSAQQFPDLHSELNLSSLELGDSALYFCASSVDDGFRRERAKNIQYFGAGTRLSVL.

This clonotype was picked up many times. The chain combines TRBV5-5 with TRBJ2-2; D call uncertain. This CDR3 has 12 amino acids. The V end lost 4 bases, the J end lost 3 bases, and 4 bases lay between the germline ends. Per the germline V gene, CDR1 is SGHKS and CDR2 is YYEKEE (reference sequence). DNA for the CDR3: TGTGCCAGCAGCGGACACACCGGGGAGCTGTTTTTT. Its translation is CASSGHTGELFF.

This clonotype was recorded many times. This chain's CDR3 is CASSRQGAIYEQYF. DNA for the CDR3: TGTGCCAGCAGCCGACAGGGGGCTATTTACGAGCAGTACTTC. The genes are TRBV7-6 and TRBJ2-7, with 10 bases aligning to TRBD1. V lost 5 bases, J lost 4 bases, and 5 bases stayed unmatched. This CDR3 is 14 amino acids long. The germline V gene has CDR1 SGHVS and CDR2 FNYEAQ.

The chain uses TRBV18 and TRBJ2-3; D may be TRBD1 (5 bases). Germline values: CDR1 KGHSH, CDR2 LQKENI. The CDR3 loop spans 14 amino acids. The ends were cut back, 0 bases at V and 1 base at J, with 5 bases in the middle. The CDR3 loop reads CASSPPTGTDTQYF. In nucleotides, the CDR3 is TGTGCCAGCTCACCACCGACAGGCACAGATACGCAGTATTTT.